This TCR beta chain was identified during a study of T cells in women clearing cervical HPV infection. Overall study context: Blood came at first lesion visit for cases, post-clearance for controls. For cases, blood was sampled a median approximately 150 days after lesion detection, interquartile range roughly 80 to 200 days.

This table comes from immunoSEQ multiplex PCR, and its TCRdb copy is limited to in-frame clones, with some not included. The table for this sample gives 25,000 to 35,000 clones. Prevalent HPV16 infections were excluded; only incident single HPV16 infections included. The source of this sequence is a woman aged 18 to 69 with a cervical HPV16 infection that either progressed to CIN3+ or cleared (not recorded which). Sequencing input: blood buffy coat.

The part of the CDR3 DNA that was read is TGTGCCAGCTCACTACAGGTGAACACTGAA. It translates to CASSLQVNTE. In full, the CDR3 is CASSLQVNTEAFF. The chain employs TRBV18 and TRBJ1-1, with a possible D match to TRBD1 (5 bases). The read halts 3 residues ahead of the CDR3 end, with the missing end drawn from the germline J gene. V dropped 4 bases and J dropped 0 bases, with 6 bases sitting between them. This CDR3 region has 13 residues. CDR1 KGHSH and CDR2 LQKENI come from the germline V gene.